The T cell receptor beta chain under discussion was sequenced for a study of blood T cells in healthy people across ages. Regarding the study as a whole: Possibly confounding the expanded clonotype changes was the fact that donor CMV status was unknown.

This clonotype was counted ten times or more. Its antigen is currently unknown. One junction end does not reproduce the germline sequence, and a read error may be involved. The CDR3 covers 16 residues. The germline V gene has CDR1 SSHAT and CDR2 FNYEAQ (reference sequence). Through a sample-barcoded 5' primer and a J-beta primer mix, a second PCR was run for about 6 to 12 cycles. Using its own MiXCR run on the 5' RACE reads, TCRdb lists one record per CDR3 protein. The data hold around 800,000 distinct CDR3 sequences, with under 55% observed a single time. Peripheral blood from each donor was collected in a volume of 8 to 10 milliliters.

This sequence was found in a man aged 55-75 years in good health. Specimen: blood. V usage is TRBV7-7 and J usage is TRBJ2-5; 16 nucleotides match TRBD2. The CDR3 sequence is CASSSGLAGGKETQYF. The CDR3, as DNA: TGTGCTAGCAGCTCGGGACTAGCGGGGGGGAAGGAGACCCAGTACTTC.